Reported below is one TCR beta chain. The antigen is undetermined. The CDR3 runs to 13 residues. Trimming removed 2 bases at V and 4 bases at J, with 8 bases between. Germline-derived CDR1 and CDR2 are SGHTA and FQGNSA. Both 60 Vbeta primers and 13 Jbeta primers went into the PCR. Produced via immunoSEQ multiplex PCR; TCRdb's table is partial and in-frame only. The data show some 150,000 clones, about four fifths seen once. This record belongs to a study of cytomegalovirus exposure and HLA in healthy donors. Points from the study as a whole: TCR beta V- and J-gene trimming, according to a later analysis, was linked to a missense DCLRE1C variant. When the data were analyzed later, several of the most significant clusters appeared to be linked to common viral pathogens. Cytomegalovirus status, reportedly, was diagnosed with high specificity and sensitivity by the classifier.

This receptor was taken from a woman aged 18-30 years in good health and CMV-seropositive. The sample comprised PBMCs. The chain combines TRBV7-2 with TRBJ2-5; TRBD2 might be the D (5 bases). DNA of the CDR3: TGTGCCAGCAGCTTACGCGAGGGAGAGACCCAGTACTTC. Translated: CASSLREGETQYF. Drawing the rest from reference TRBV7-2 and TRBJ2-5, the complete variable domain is GAGVSQSPSNKVTEKGKDVELRCDPISGHTALYWYRQSLGQGLEFLIYFQGNSAPDKSGLPSDRFSAERTGGSVSTLTIQRTQQEDSAVYLCASSLREGETQYFGPGTRLLVL.